The sequence of this T cell receptor beta chain was determined in a study of neoadjuvant anti-PD-1 for oral cavity cancer. About the research overall: Non-progressing patients received a fourth nivolumab dose near day 43, then surgery on days 50-56.

Time point in this sample: after neoadjuvant nivolumab, at surgical resection. Most tumor samples had 4 to 5 ug input DNA in two replicates. Using immunoSEQ multiplex PCR, the repertoire was profiled, and TCRdb retains in-frame clones only, with some absent. The table has tens of thousands of clones, over 30% seen once. Between the trimmed V and J ends, which lost 4 bases and 7 bases, there was a span of 11 bases. The length of the CDR3 is 12 residues. Germline V lookup: CDR1 GTSNPN, CDR2 SVGIG (reference sequence). The table lists this clone with a few counts. Its specificity is unknown. Regarding the study as a whole: Each response group had just a few patients in TCR analyses.

This sequence originates from a person between 40 and 85 years old with oral cavity squamous cell carcinoma. The chain recombines TRBV30 with TRBJ1-5, with D uncertain. Here the sequenced sample was tumor tissue, taken after nivolumab (anti-PD-1) treatment. CDR3 sequence reads: CAWNSANQPQHF. The CDR3 DNA reads TGTGCCTGGAACTCAGCGAACCAGCCCCAGCATTTT.